In its sample, the clone carrying this TCR beta chain was seen a few times. Its antigen is unknown. The entry originates in a study of beta chain features in type 1 diabetes. Study results and caveats: Researchers cautioned that cDNA sequencing could over-represent cells with high TCR expression. The naive, central memory and Treg TCRB repertoires looked more alike in patients than they did in healthy donors. Among all four CD4+ subsets, Type 1 diabetes patients had TCRB CDR3s that were moderately but significantly shorter.

Germline-derived CDR1 and CDR2 are SGHNT and YYREEE (reference sequence). Trimming took 1 base from V and 5 from J, leaving 13 bases between them. This CDR3 is 14 amino acids long. Sorting with CD45RO/CCR7/CD25/CD127/CD95/CD27 yielded naive, central memory, regulatory and stem-like memory CD4+ cells. The study reverse transcribed the entire isolated RNA, so it sequenced expressed TCRB transcripts. Assay used: immunoSEQ multiplex PCR; TCRdb lists only in-frame clones, some missing. The data hold over 200,000 clones, with about 11% observed a single time. The sequence was collected from a man aged 25-45 years with type 1 diabetes. The V and J genes are TRBV5-4 and TRBJ2-7; D possibly corresponds to TRBD1 (5 bases). The sample comprised naive CD4+ T cells from blood. The CDR3 DNA sequence: TGTGCCAGCAGCTTGCAGGGCAGCGCCGACGAGCAGTACTTC. Translated: CASSLQGSADEQYF.